A single sample gave rise to the 3 T cell receptor beta chains below, sequenced in a study of T-cell memory formation after mild COVID-19. TCRdb passed the 5' RACE reads through MiXCR, listing each CDR3 protein once. Of about 560,000 distinct CDR3 sequences in the sample, 17% were seen once. The sequencing sample was made of PBMCs or a T cell subset sorted from them (not recorded which). The receptors were gathered from an adult woman who had mild COVID-19 (a few samples of this study predate the infection). Cell type and time point are not known.

The rearrangement joins TRBV4-3 to TRBJ2-7; 8 nucleotides line up with TRBD1. CDR3 size: 17 residues. Trimming took 0 bases from V and 0 from J; bases not matched to a gene: 7. CDR1 LGHNA and CDR2 YSLEER come from the germline V gene. The CDR3: CASSQDRSGQGSYEQYF. CDR3 nucleotide sequence: TGCGCCAGCAGCCAAGATCGGTCCGGACAGGGCTCCTACGAGCAGTACTTC.

V and J are TRBV9 and TRBJ2-7; D is tentatively TRBD1 or TRBD2 (5 bases each). The CDR3 spans 14 residues. The germline V gene has CDR1 SGDLS and CDR2 YYNGEE. Between the trimmed V and J ends, which lost 2 bases and 6 bases, there was a span of 15 bases. The CDR3 here is CASSVGGTNSEQYF. The CDR3 region has the DNA TGTGCCAGCAGCGTGGGTGGGACGAACAGCGAGCAGTACTTC.

V is TRBV7-6 and J is TRBJ2-2; a weak D match, TRBD2 (6 bases). This CDR3 has 14 amino acids. CDR1 is SGHVS, CDR2 FNYEAQ, per germline. V was shortened by 5 bases and J by 6 bases, with 13 bases between the two germline ends. The DNA for the CDR3 is TGTGCCAGCAGCGAAAGATGGGGGGCCGGGGAGCTGTTTTTT. It yields the protein CASSERWGAGELFF.